A selection of T cell receptor beta chains follows, all from one sample in a study of T cell repertoires and HLA-DP antigens. This table comes from immunoSEQ multiplex PCR, and its TCRdb copy is limited to in-frame clones, with some not included. The sample yields 85,000 to 90,000 clones, around 86% seen once. These receptors have no identified antigens. Sample: CD4+ T cells from PBMCs. These receptor sequences come from a man aged 50 or older in good health and CMV-seronegative. CDR3s include the opening cysteine and the closing phenylalanine or tryptophan. Each record gives: V gene, D gene, clone size, J gene, CDR3 DNA, CDR3 protein. The D gene is left open where the match is weak. Rows give clone size only sometimes, using once, few, many, or a class for an expanded clone.

v_gene: TRBV7-2
d_gene: -
abundance: -
j_gene: TRBJ2-7
CDR3nt: TGTGCCAGCAGCCCGACCGATATAGGGCCAGGCTTCTACGAGCAGTACTTC
CDR3aa: CASSPTDIGPGFYEQYF

v_gene: TRBV7-2
d_gene: TRBD1
abundance: -
j_gene: TRBJ2-7
CDR3nt: TGTGCCAGCAGCTTAGCGACAGGGGTGGAATCCTACGAGCAGTACTTC
CDR3aa: CASSLATGVESYEQYF

v_gene: TRBV5-6
d_gene: TRBD1
abundance: -
j_gene: TRBJ1-5
CDR3nt: TGTGCCAGCAGCTTGGATAGTAGAACAGGGGGAAATCAGCCCCAGCATTTT
CDR3aa: CASSLDSRTGGNQPQHF

v_gene: TRBV7-9
d_gene: -
abundance: -
j_gene: TRBJ2-4
CDR3nt: TGTGCCAGCAGCTACGACAGATTAGCCAAAAACATTCAGTACTTC
CDR3aa: CASSYDRLAKNIQYF

v_gene: TRBV6-1
d_gene: -
abundance: -
j_gene: TRBJ1-2
CDR3nt: TGTGCCAGCAGCCAGAACGGTGGCTACACCTTC
CDR3aa: CASSQNGGYTF

v_gene: TRBV6-6
d_gene: -
abundance: -
j_gene: TRBJ2-7
CDR3nt: TGTGCCAGCATTCCAACCGACAGGAGCTCCTACGAGCAGTACTTC
CDR3aa: CASIPTDRSSYEQYF

v_gene: TRBV7-8
d_gene: -
abundance: -
j_gene: TRBJ1-5
CDR3nt: TGTGCCAGCAGCTTAATGGGGGAACGACTGTGGTACGATCAGCCCCAGCATTTT
CDR3aa: CASSLMGERLWYDQPQHF

v_gene: TRBV21-1
d_gene: -
abundance: once
j_gene: TRBJ2-1
CDR3nt: TGTGCCAGCAGCAAGGCAAGCAATGAGCAGTTCTTC
CDR3aa: CASSKASNEQFF

v_gene: TRBV9
d_gene: -
abundance: once
j_gene: TRBJ2-1
CDR3nt: TGTGCCAGCAGCCTCACGATTAGCTCCTACAATGAGCAGTTCTTC
CDR3aa: CASSLTISSYNEQFF

v_gene: TRBV2
d_gene: -
abundance: -
j_gene: TRBJ2-2
CDR3nt: TGTGCCAGCAGTATACTCCCCCAACCGAACACCGGGGAGCTGTTTTTT
CDR3aa: CASSILPQPNTGELFF

v_gene: TRBV18
d_gene: -
abundance: -
j_gene: TRBJ1-2
CDR3nt: TGTGCCAGCTCACCACCATTGTCGGGCAGGGGCGCACCTAACTATGGCTACACCTTC
CDR3aa: CASSPPLSGRGAPNYGYTF

v_gene: TRBV7-3
d_gene: TRBD1
abundance: -
j_gene: TRBJ1-1
CDR3nt: TGTGCCAGCAGCAATCGACAGGGTGAAGCTTTCTTT
CDR3aa: CASSNRQGEAFF

v_gene: TRBV7-6
d_gene: TRBD1
abundance: -
j_gene: TRBJ2-3
CDR3nt: TGTGCCAGCAGCCCCTGGGGGCAGGGGGCCACAGATACGCAGTATTTT
CDR3aa: CASSPWGQGATDTQYF

v_gene: TRBV5-5
d_gene: -
abundance: -
j_gene: TRBJ2-5
CDR3nt: TGTGCCAGCAGCTTCGTCGGGGAGACCCAGTACTTC
CDR3aa: CASSFVGETQYF

v_gene: TRBV6-1
d_gene: -
abundance: -
j_gene: TRBJ2-2
CDR3nt: TGTGCCAGCAGAAACGGTCCCACCGGGGAGCTGTTTTTT
CDR3aa: CASRNGPTGELFF

v_gene: TRBV5-1
d_gene: -
abundance: once
j_gene: TRBJ2-7
CDR3nt: TGCGCCAGCAGCTTAGGGCCAGGCTACGAGCAGTACTTC
CDR3aa: CASSLGPGYEQYF

v_gene: TRBV27
d_gene: TRBD2
abundance: -
j_gene: TRBJ2-5
CDR3nt: TGTGCCAGCAGCCTTCTGGGGGGGGGTGAGACCCAGTACTTC
CDR3aa: CASSLLGGGETQYF

v_gene: TRBV7-9
d_gene: TRBD1
abundance: -
j_gene: TRBJ2-4
CDR3nt: TGTGCCAGCAGCCCCTCGGTTGGGGGACAGGGGTCAGCCAAAAACATTCAGTACTTC
CDR3aa: CASSPSVGGQGSAKNIQYF

v_gene: TRBV6-1
d_gene: -
abundance: -
j_gene: TRBJ2-7
CDR3nt: TGTGCCAGCAGTGAATGGGATCTCCCTTACTACGAGCAGTACTTC
CDR3aa: CASSEWDLPYYEQYF

v_gene: TRBV14
d_gene: TRBD1
abundance: -
j_gene: TRBJ1-2
CDR3nt: TGTGCCAGCAGCCCCCGCAGGACAGGGCACTATGGCTACACCTTC
CDR3aa: CASSPRRTGHYGYTF

v_gene: TRBV6-5
d_gene: TRBD2
abundance: -
j_gene: TRBJ2-2
CDR3nt: TGTGCCAGCAGTTACTTGCGGGGGGGCCTCACCGGGGAGCTGTTTTTT
CDR3aa: CASSYLRGGLTGELFF

v_gene: TRBV29-1
d_gene: TRBD1
abundance: -
j_gene: TRBJ1-1
CDR3nt: TGCAGCGTGAGGACAGGGAGAATGAACACTGAAGCTTTCTTT
CDR3aa: CSVRTGRMNTEAFF

v_gene: TRBV4-2
d_gene: TRBD1
abundance: -
j_gene: TRBJ2-5
CDR3nt: TGTGCCAGCAGCCTTCGACAGGGGGCATTGGAAGACCAAGAGACCCAGTACTTC
CDR3aa: CASSLRQGALEDQETQYF

v_gene: TRBV18
d_gene: -
abundance: -
j_gene: TRBJ2-7
CDR3nt: TGTGCCAGCTCACCGGGACGGACGTACGAGCAGTACTTC
CDR3aa: CASSPGRTYEQYF

v_gene: TRBV9
d_gene: -
abundance: -
j_gene: TRBJ2-2
CDR3nt: TGTGCCAGCAGCCCTCGTGGGAATCTGAACACCGGGGAGCTGTTTTTT
CDR3aa: CASSPRGNLNTGELFF

v_gene: TRBV5-1
d_gene: -
abundance: once
j_gene: TRBJ1-1
CDR3nt: TGCGCCAGCAGCCGTCGTGGGGGAATTGACAGATACGAAGCTTTCTTT
CDR3aa: CASSRRGGIDRYEAFF

v_gene: TRBV7-9
d_gene: -
abundance: -
j_gene: TRBJ1-1
CDR3nt: TGTGCCAGCAGCCAAGATACAGGGACTGCTGAAGCTTTCTTT
CDR3aa: CASSQDTGTAEAFF

v_gene: TRBV29-1
d_gene: TRBD1
abundance: -
j_gene: TRBJ1-1
CDR3nt: TGCAGCGTGGCTAATGGACAGGGGGCCGCTGAAGCTTTCTTT
CDR3aa: CSVANGQGAAEAFF

v_gene: TRBV30
d_gene: TRBD1
abundance: -
j_gene: TRBJ1-2
CDR3nt: TGTGCCTGGAGTGTACAGGGGATCTATGGCTACACCTTC
CDR3aa: CAWSVQGIYGYTF

v_gene: TRBV5-4
d_gene: TRBD2
abundance: -
j_gene: TRBJ2-5
CDR3nt: TGTGCCAGCAGCGTTAGCGGGGGGTACCAAGAGACCCAGTACTTC
CDR3aa: CASSVSGGYQETQYF

v_gene: TRBV7-2
d_gene: -
abundance: once
j_gene: TRBJ2-3
CDR3nt: TGTGCCAGCAGCCCCTTTACGACAGATACGCAGTATTTT
CDR3aa: CASSPFTTDTQYF

v_gene: TRBV6-1
d_gene: TRBD1
abundance: -
j_gene: TRBJ2-7
CDR3nt: TGTGCCAGCAGCGCCGGGACAGGTTCCTACGAGCAGTACTTC
CDR3aa: CASSAGTGSYEQYF

v_gene: TRBV7-2
d_gene: -
abundance: -
j_gene: TRBJ2-7
CDR3nt: TGTGCCAGCAGCTTCCTCTCCTACGAGCAGTACTTC
CDR3aa: CASSFLSYEQYF

v_gene: TRBV10-3
d_gene: TRBD1
abundance: -
j_gene: TRBJ2-1
CDR3nt: TGTGCCATCAGTGAACCCGGGACAGGGGGACGGGGGTTCTTC
CDR3aa: CAISEPGTGGRGFF

v_gene: TRBV29-1
d_gene: TRBD2
abundance: once
j_gene: TRBJ2-3
CDR3nt: TGCAGCGTTGAAGGTGGGAGGGCCGATACAGATACGCAGTATTTT
CDR3aa: CSVEGGRADTDTQYF

v_gene: TRBV11-2
d_gene: -
abundance: -
j_gene: TRBJ2-1
CDR3nt: TGTGCCAGCAGGGAGAACAATGAGCAGTTCTTC
CDR3aa: CASRENNEQFF

v_gene: TRBV5-5
d_gene: TRBD1
abundance: -
j_gene: TRBJ2-7
CDR3nt: TGTGCCAGCAGCTTGGGGACAGGGCGGAACTACGAGCAGTACTTC
CDR3aa: CASSLGTGRNYEQYF

v_gene: TRBV15
d_gene: -
abundance: -
j_gene: TRBJ2-7
CDR3nt: TGTGCCACCAGCAGAGATCTTAGCAGGGGGCGCGGGGGGCCCTACGAGCAGTACTTC
CDR3aa: CATSRDLSRGRGGPYEQYF

v_gene: TRBV7-8
d_gene: -
abundance: few
j_gene: TRBJ2-1
CDR3nt: TGTGCCAGCAGCTTGGACATCTTGAAGCAGTTCTTC
CDR3aa: CASSLDILKQFF

v_gene: TRBV4-3
d_gene: TRBD2
abundance: -
j_gene: TRBJ2-5
CDR3nt: TGCGCCAGCAGCCAACTATGGAGGGGACTAACCTTATCGGCGGAGACCCAGTACTTC
CDR3aa: CASSQLWRGLTLSAETQYF

v_gene: TRBV29-1
d_gene: -
abundance: -
j_gene: TRBJ2-1
CDR3nt: TGCAGCGTTGGGTCGGGGTCGACTAATGAGCAGTTCTTC
CDR3aa: CSVGSGSTNEQFF

v_gene: TRBV5-8
d_gene: -
abundance: -
j_gene: TRBJ2-2
CDR3nt: TGTGCCAGCAGCTTGGCCCCATTGAACACCGGGGAGCTGTTTTTT
CDR3aa: CASSLAPLNTGELFF

v_gene: TRBV30
d_gene: -
abundance: -
j_gene: TRBJ1-5
CDR3nt: TGTGCCTGGAGCGACCTACAGGGCAATCAGCCCCAGCATTTT
CDR3aa: CAWSDLQGNQPQHF

v_gene: TRBV5-5
d_gene: -
abundance: -
j_gene: TRBJ1-2
CDR3nt: TGTGCCAGCAGCCTTTCCCGGGACCCCGATAACACCTTC
CDR3aa: CASSLSRDPDNTF

v_gene: TRBV7-2
d_gene: -
abundance: -
j_gene: TRBJ1-2
CDR3nt: TGTGCCAGCAGCTTAGGGTTAAACTCTAACTATGGCTACACCTTC
CDR3aa: CASSLGLNSNYGYTF

v_gene: TRBV30
d_gene: TRBD1
abundance: once
j_gene: TRBJ1-2
CDR3nt: TGTGCCCGGAACAGGGGACTAGCTAACTATGGCTACACCTTC
CDR3aa: CARNRGLANYGYTF

v_gene: TRBV11-2
d_gene: TRBD2
abundance: -
j_gene: TRBJ2-5
CDR3nt: TGTGCCAGCAGCTTTCGGCTAGCGGGAGCAGAGACCCAGTACTTC
CDR3aa: CASSFRLAGAETQYF

v_gene: TRBV2
d_gene: -
abundance: -
j_gene: TRBJ1-2
CDR3nt: TGTGCCAGCAGTAGCAGGCAGAACTATGGCTACACCTTC
CDR3aa: CASSSRQNYGYTF

v_gene: TRBV5-1
d_gene: -
abundance: -
j_gene: TRBJ2-5
CDR3nt: TGCGCCAGCGGATTAAAGGGGGAGACCCAGTACTTC
CDR3aa: CASGLKGETQYF

v_gene: TRBV19
d_gene: TRBD1
abundance: -
j_gene: TRBJ2-7
CDR3nt: TGTGCCAGTAGTATCGAAAAGGGACAGGGGGCTGGACTAGCGGACCCCGTCTCCTACGAGCAGTACTTC
CDR3aa: CASSIEKGQGAGLADPVSYEQYF

v_gene: TRBV21-1
d_gene: -
abundance: -
j_gene: TRBJ2-1
CDR3nt: TGTGCCAGCAGCAAAGTAGGAAGGAGCGGGAGGGCAACAAACAATGAGCAGTTCTTC
CDR3aa: CASSKVGRSGRATNNEQFF

v_gene: TRBV2
d_gene: -
abundance: once
j_gene: TRBJ2-2
CDR3nt: TGTGCCAGCAGGCACGGGGAGCTGTTTTTT
CDR3aa: CASRHGELFF

v_gene: TRBV5-4
d_gene: TRBD2
abundance: -
j_gene: TRBJ2-1
CDR3nt: TGTGCCAGCAGCTCGAAAGCGGGGGCCGTCTACAATGAGCAGTTCTTC
CDR3aa: CASSSKAGAVYNEQFF

v_gene: TRBV7-2
d_gene: -
abundance: -
j_gene: TRBJ1-6
CDR3nt: TGTGCCAGCACCCCGCGGAAGGATTCACCCCTCCACTTT
CDR3aa: CASTPRKDSPLHF